This T cell receptor beta chain originates from a study of shared clonotypes between healthy human individuals. CDR1 and CDR2 (germline): MNHNS, SASEGT. Trimming shortened V by 9 bases and J by 8 bases, and 22 bases separated the two germline ends. This CDR3 spans 15 amino acids. Here immunoSEQ multiplex PCR was the method, and the copy in TCRdb shows in-frame clones only, minus some. This sample has roughly 1,000,000 clones; around 82% occur once, and the top ten carry roughly 0.57%. This sequence was found in a man aged 18 to 35 in good health. Some clones in this sample may be carry-over from other donors' samples. J is TRBJ1-4 and V is TRBV6-1; D call uncertain. Sample: memory CD4+ T cells from PBMCs. Regarding subset: CD45RA-negative fraction. CDR3 sequence: CASAVFERAREKLFF. CDR3 DNA sequence: TGTGCCAGTGCGGTTTTCGAGCGGGCCCGAGAAAAACTGTTTTTT.